The clone carrying this T cell receptor beta chain was detected only once. The germline V gene has CDR1 SGHRS and CDR2 YFSETQ. V shed 4 bases and J 5 bases; nucleotides not matched to a gene: 14. The CDR3 totals 17 residues. Generated by immunoSEQ multiplex PCR, the TCRdb table keeps only in-frame clones and is missing some. The data hold about 120,000 clones, with around nine tenths observed a single time. This entry is derived from a study of T cell responses to AZD1222 COVID-19 vaccine. The receptor was derived from an adult in good health. Sequencing used peripheral blood, obtained on day 0 of AZD1222 vaccination. The chain links TRBV5-1 to TRBJ2-2; the match to TRBD1 covers 7 bases. In DNA form, the CDR3 reads TGCGCCAGCAGCCGGGGACAGCCAAACGGCTGGACCGGGGAGCTGTTTTTT. Its protein is CASSRGQPNGWTGELFF.